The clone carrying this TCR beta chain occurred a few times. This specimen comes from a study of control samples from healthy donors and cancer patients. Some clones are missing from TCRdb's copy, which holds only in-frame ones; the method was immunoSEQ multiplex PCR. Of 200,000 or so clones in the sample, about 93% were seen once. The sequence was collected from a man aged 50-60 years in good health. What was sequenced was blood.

This CDR3 is CASSLANSPLHF. The CDR3 nucleotides read TGTGCCAGCAGTTTAGCTAATTCACCCCTCCACTTT. This chain joins TRBV6-6 and TRBJ1-6; D is unclear. V dropped 4 bases and J dropped 6 bases, with 4 bases sitting between them. CDR3 length equals 12 residues. Germline lookup yields CDR1 MNHNY and CDR2 SVGAGI (reference sequence).